The 30 T cell receptor beta chains in this list originate from one sample, sequenced in a study of shared clonotypes between healthy human individuals. Cells designated naive CD8 were CD45RO-negative and were positively selected for CCR7, with terminally differentiated effector memory CD45RA+ cells excluded. Profiled with immunoSEQ multiplex PCR; TCRdb holds only in-frame clones, not every one. The sample lists roughly 1,800,000 clones, around 96% seen once, with around 1.2% in the top ten. Sequencing was done on a sample of naive CD8+ T cells sorted from blood. The receptors stem from a man aged 18 to 35 in good health.

J is TRBJ1-2 and V is TRBV4-1; no clear D. The length of the CDR3 is 14 residues. V shed 4 bases and J shed 5 bases, with 14 bases lying between them. Germline V gives CDR1 MGHRA, CDR2 YSYEKL. The CDR3 loop is CASSPEENPYGYTF. The CDR3 nucleotides read TGCGCCAGCAGCCCTGAGGAAAACCCTTATGGCTACACCTTC.

The chain has TRBV11-2 and TRBJ2-1, with D possibly matching TRBD1 (6 bases). This CDR3 has 17 amino acids. Trimming pared 5 bases from V and 2 bases from J, leaving 19 bases between. In germline, CDR1 is SGHAT, CDR2 FQNNGV. CDR3 nucleotide sequence: TGTGCCAGCAGCCTGGAATTTAACAGGGCCACCTACAATGAGCAGTTCTTC. It specifies CASSLEFNRATYNEQFF.

Only one count was recorded for this clone. V is TRBV11-2 and J is TRBJ1-1; no definite D call. Trimming removed 5 bases from V and 1 base from J, with 8 bases in between. CDR1 and CDR2 from the germline V gene are SGHAT and FQNNGV. CDR3 size: 13 residues. CDR3 amino acids: CASSPIGNTEAFF. In DNA, the CDR3 is TGTGCCAGCAGCCCTATAGGGAACACTGAAGCTTTCTTT.

The V gene is TRBV13, the J gene TRBJ1-2; weak D call: TRBD1 (6 bases). This CDR3 has 13 residues. Germline CDR1 reads PRHDT; CDR2 reads FYEKMQ (reference sequence). V shed 5 bases and J shed 8 bases, with 15 bases lying between them. CDR3 in amino acids: CASSPTGAGGYTF. DNA for the CDR3: TGTGCCAGCAGCCCCACGGGGGCAGGGGGCTACACCTTC.

This chain joins TRBV28 and TRBJ2-1; 9 positions match TRBD2. CDR1 MDHEN and CDR2 SYDVKM come from the germline V gene. Trimming at V came to 8 bases and at J to 9 bases, leaving 14 bases not matched to a gene. The CDR3 consists of 15 residues. CDR3 in amino acids: CASPPEGGGATEQFF. As DNA, the CDR3 is TGTGCCAGCCCCCCGGAGGGCGGGGGGGCCACTGAGCAGTTCTTC.

A note on this clone: The identical CDR3 is also encoded by other nucleotide sequences in the sample. The J gene is TRBJ2-2, the V gene TRBV19; no firm D call. Per the germline V gene, CDR1 is LNHDA and CDR2 is SQIVND (reference sequence). The CDR3 has 12 amino acids. The V gene lost 1 base and the J gene lost 6 bases, with 3 bases spanning the gap. The CDR3 bases are TGTGCCAGTAGTATAGGGTCCGGGGAGCTGTTTTTT. Translated, it gives CASSIGSGELFF. Full variable domain (remainder filled in from reference TRBV19 and TRBJ2-2): DGGITQSPKYLFRKEGQNVTLSCEQNLNHDAMYWYRQDPGQGLRLIYYSQIVNDFQKGDIAEGYSVSREKKESFPLTVTSAQKNPTAFYLCASSIGSGELFFGEGSRLTVL.

The chain links TRBV19 to TRBJ1-4; D is unresolved. CDR3 size: 11 residues. Germline V gene sequence: CDR1 LNHDA, CDR2 SQIVND (reference sequence). The V end lost 7 bases, the J end lost 6 bases, and 6 bases lay between the germline ends. The CDR3 nucleotides read TGTGCCAGTAAGGAACATGAAAAACTGTTTTTT. Its translation: CASKEHEKLFF.

This chain connects TRBV15 to TRBJ2-3; tentative D call: TRBD2 (5 bases). V lost 5 bases and J 0 bases, leaving 12 bases between the germline ends. Germline V gene sequence: CDR1 LNHNV, CDR2 YYDKDF (reference sequence). The CDR3 consists of 15 residues. CDR3 region: CATSPGWASTDTQYF. Here the CDR3 DNA reads TGTGCCACCAGCCCGGGGTGGGCAAGCACAGATACGCAGTATTTT.

For the CDR3, the DNA is TGTGCTAGTGGTTTGGGGCTAAATGAAAAACTGTTTTTT. Encoded protein: CASGLGLNEKLFF. This chain joins TRBV12-5 and TRBJ1-4; D is uncertain. CDR3 length: 13 amino acids. Trimming pared 1 base from V and 5 bases from J, leaving 5 bases between. CDR1 and CDR2 from the germline V gene are LGHNT and FRNRAP.

The chain carries TRBV16 and TRBJ1-5; D call uncertain. The length of the CDR3 is 17 residues. V lost 1 base, J lost 1 base, and 14 bases lay in between. In germline, CDR1 is KGHSY, CDR2 FQNENV. The CDR3 here is CASSQLTLGVSNQPQHF. CDR3 sequence (DNA): TGTGCCAGCAGCCAATTGACCCTCGGGGTGAGCAATCAGCCCCAGCATTTT.

Details on this clone: Its ends do not fully match the called genes, so a read error is possible. V usage is TRBV7-7 and J usage is TRBJ2-7; 13 bases align to TRBD2. Germline CDR1 SSHAT, CDR2 FNYEAQ (reference sequence). The CDR3 sequence is 17 residues long. The CDR3 spells CASSPGTSGASSYEQYF. CDR3 sequence (DNA): TGTGCTAGCAGCCCCGGGACTAGCGGGGCCAGCTCCTACGAGCAGTACTTC.

The rearrangement links TRBV9 to TRBJ2-1; 11 bases are shared with TRBD2. The CDR3 is 15 residues long. The V and J ends lost 2 bases and 8 bases, in that order; junction bases with no gene match: 6. Germline V gene lookup returns CDR1 SGDLS and CDR2 YYNGEE. The CDR3 protein is CASSVSGRASDEQFF. CDR3 coding DNA: TGTGCCAGCAGCGTTAGCGGGAGGGCCAGCGATGAGCAGTTCTTC.

The chain employs TRBV7-8 and TRBJ2-3; TRBD2 matches 14 bases. V gave up 5 bases and J gave up 3 bases; unmatched junction bases: 13. The CDR3 contains 19 residues. Germline loops: CDR1 SGHVS, CDR2 FQNEAQ. In nucleotides, the CDR3 is TGTGCCAGCAGCCCTCGACTAGCGGGGGGGCTAGTTTTTACAGATACGCAGTATTTT. Its translation: CASSPRLAGGLVFTDTQYF.

The chain employs TRBV10-3 and TRBJ2-1; 9 bases map to TRBD1. The V gene's germline CDR1 is ENHRY and CDR2 SYGVKD. Germline trimming cut 10 bases from V and 8 bases from J; bases unmatched to any gene: 9. The CDR3 is 13 residues long. The CDR3 region has the DNA TGTGCCACTTGGGGACAGGGAGGAGATGAGCAGTTCTTC. Amino acid sequence: CATWGQGGDEQFF.

J is TRBJ2-2 and V is TRBV9, with TRBD2 matching 11 bases. The CDR3 runs to 17 residues. Germline lookup yields CDR1 SGDLS and CDR2 YYNGEE. Trimming cost V 4 bases and J 4 bases; bases outside gene matches: 9. The CDR3 is CASSTRTSGWGTGELFF. The CDR3 bases are TGTGCCAGCAGCACGAGGACTAGCGGGTGGGGCACCGGGGAGCTGTTTTTT.

The chain combines TRBV7-6 with TRBJ2-6; TRBD2 agrees at 7 bases. This CDR3 is built from 18 residues. V shed 2 bases, J shed 0 bases, and the junction held 7 bases outside the gene matches. The germline gives CDR1 SGHVS, CDR2 FNYEAQ. CDR3 DNA: TGTGCCAGCAGCTTATCCTGGGGGGGAGACTCTGGGGCCAACGTCCTGACTTTC. It codes for CASSLSWGGDSGANVLTF.

The J gene is TRBJ2-3, the V gene TRBV7-2; 7 bases agree with TRBD2. V was pared by 4 bases and J by 3 bases, with 13 bases of the junction left unmatched. This CDR3 comprises 17 residues. In germline, CDR1 is SGHTA, CDR2 FQGNSA. CDR3 in amino acids: CASSSRDGLAETDTQYF. CDR3 coding DNA: TGTGCCAGCAGCTCCAGGGACGGGCTAGCGGAAACAGATACGCAGTATTTT.

V and J are TRBV11-2 and TRBJ2-3; 8 positions agree with TRBD2. The CDR3 is 15 amino acids. Germline CDR1 reads SGHAT; CDR2 reads FQNNGV. V trimming: 3 bases; J trimming: 4 bases; junction bases outside the gene matches: 6. Here the CDR3 DNA reads TGTGCCAGCAGCTTTACGGGAGGGCCTTCAGATACGCAGTATTTT. Translated, it gives CASSFTGGPSDTQYF.

The gene calls are TRBV13 and TRBJ2-3; D is unresolved. This CDR3 has 14 residues. The germline CDR1 and CDR2 sequences are PRHDT and FYEKMQ (reference sequence). Trimming took 8 bases from V and 6 from J, leaving 18 bases between them. CDR3 coding DNA: TGTGCCAGCTACAATTCAACAATGGGGGATACGCAGTATTTT. Protein sequence: CASYNSTMGDTQYF.

The rearrangement joins TRBV4-3 to TRBJ2-5, with D unclear. The CDR3 has 15 amino acids. V was trimmed by 1 base and J by 4 bases, leaving 13 bases between them. Per germline, CDR1 LGHNA and CDR2 YSLEER. In DNA form, the CDR3 reads TGCGCCAGCAGCCAAGTATGGCTGGTCGCAGAGACCCAGTACTTC. Translation: CASSQVWLVAETQYF.

The V gene is TRBV6-6, the J gene TRBJ2-2, with 7 nucleotides matching TRBD1. The CDR3 sequence is 15 residues long. CDR1 and CDR2 (germline): MNHNY, SVGAGI (reference sequence). Trimming removed 6 bases from V and 6 bases from J; junction bases left unmatched: 10. The CDR3 region is CASSPGGVRAGELFF. Here the CDR3 DNA reads TGTGCCAGCAGCCCAGGGGGAGTAAGGGCCGGGGAGCTGTTTTTT.

This clone occurred once. This chain links TRBV5-4 with TRBJ2-7; D is unclear. This CDR3 region has 15 residues. The V end was cut by 7 bases, the J end by 0 bases, with 17 bases between. The germline V gene encodes CDR1 SGHNT and CDR2 YYREEE (reference sequence). This chain's CDR3 is CASGPPHESSYEQYF. Here the CDR3 DNA reads TGTGCCAGCGGGCCCCCCCACGAAAGCTCCTACGAGCAGTACTTC.

This chain links TRBV29-1 with TRBJ1-1; D is unresolved. This CDR3 has 13 residues. The V and J ends lost 2 bases and 5 bases respectively, with 12 bases between them. Per germline, CDR1 SQVTM and CDR2 ANQGSEA. The CDR3: CSVELGIETEAFF. CDR3 in DNA: TGCAGCGTTGAATTGGGGATTGAGACTGAAGCTTTCTTT.

This clone has just one count. The chain uses TRBV13 and TRBJ2-7; D not resolved. The CDR3 extends over 14 amino acids. Germline assignment: CDR1 PRHDT and CDR2 FYEKMQ (reference sequence). Trimming took 5 bases from V and 1 from J, leaving 12 bases between them. As DNA, the CDR3 is TGTGCCAGCAGCCCCTACGGCTTATCCTACGAGCAGTACTTC. This codes for CASSPYGLSYEQYF.

The chain joins TRBV19 to TRBJ1-5; D gene uncertain. The V gene's germline CDR1 is LNHDA and CDR2 SQIVND (reference sequence). Trimming took off 7 bases at V and 6 bases at J, with 16 bases between the two ends. This CDR3 comprises 14 residues. This chain's CDR3 is CASMVVGGGQPQHF. DNA of the CDR3: TGTGCCAGTATGGTCGTAGGAGGAGGTCAGCCCCAGCATTTT.

The genes are TRBV7-9 and TRBJ2-7; maybe TRBD2 (5 bases). The length of the CDR3 is 15 residues. Trimming pared 1 base from V and 2 bases from J, leaving 12 bases between. The germline V gene has CDR1 SEHNR and CDR2 FQNEAQ (reference sequence). CDR3 in amino acids: CASSLEEGDPYEQYF. DNA for the CDR3: TGTGCCAGCAGCTTAGAAGAGGGTGACCCCTACGAGCAGTACTTC.

This chain links TRBV12-5 with TRBJ2-7; D could derive from TRBD1 or TRBD2 (6 bases each). The ends were cut back, 7 bases at V and 6 bases at J, with 19 bases in the middle. The CDR3 contains 14 residues. The germline V gene has CDR1 LGHNT and CDR2 FRNRAP. The CDR3 nucleotides are TGTGCTAGTGACTTTGGGGGGCGGTTATCCGAGCAGTACTTC. It yields the protein CASDFGGRLSEQYF. The variable domain in full, completed from reference TRBV12-5 and TRBJ2-7, reads DARVTQTPRHKVTEMGQEVTMRCQPILGHNTVFWYRQTMMQGLELLAYFRNRAPLDDSGMPKDRFSAEMPDATLATLKIQPSEPRDSAVYFCASDFGGRLSEQYFGPGTRLTVT.

The V and J genes are TRBV9 and TRBJ1-1; tentatively, D is TRBD1 (5 bases). V was clipped by 2 bases and J by 6 bases, with 20 bases between them. This CDR3 has 16 amino acids. Germline V gene lookup returns CDR1 SGDLS and CDR2 YYNGEE. In DNA form, the CDR3 reads TGTGCCAGCAGCGTGGAGGTCAAAACAGGCCAATCTGAAGCTTTCTTT. This translates into CASSVEVKTGQSEAFF. Combining the CDR3 with reference TRBV9 and TRBJ1-1 gives the whole variable domain DSGVTQTPKHLITATGQRVTLRCSPRSGDLSVYWYQQSLDQGLQFLIQYYNGEERAKGNILERFSAQQFPDLHSELNLSSLELGDSALYFCASSVEVKTGQSEAFFGQGTRLTVV.

Notes on this clone: This sample includes further DNA sequences coding for the same CDR3. The chain uses TRBV27 and TRBJ1-1; possibly TRBD1 for D (6 bases). The CDR3 has 14 residues. Per germline, CDR1 MNHEY and CDR2 SMNVEV (reference sequence). The V end lost 0 bases, the J end lost 5 bases, and 10 bases lay between the germline ends. The CDR3 bases are TGTGCCAGCAGTTTATCGAAGGGGGGGACTGAAGCTTTCTTT. Translation gives CASSLSKGGTEAFF.

This rearrangement joins TRBV27 to TRBJ2-3, with 7 bases fitting TRBD2. The V and J ends lost 5 bases and 7 bases, in that order; junction bases with no gene match: 9. Germline loops: CDR1 MNHEY, CDR2 SMNVEV (reference sequence). The CDR3 is 14 residues long. DNA of the CDR3: TGTGCCAGCAGTCTAACCGGGACTACAAATACGCAGTATTTT. Its protein is CASSLTGTTNTQYF.